The 2 T cell receptor beta chains in this list originate from one sample, sequenced in a study of cytomegalovirus exposure and HLA in healthy donors. PCR was performed using 60 Vbeta and 13 Jbeta primers. The protocol was immunoSEQ multiplex PCR, while the TCRdb copy is restricted to in-frame clones and leaves out a portion. The sample holds about 160,000 clones, roughly 80% seen once. The sample consisted of PBMCs. The receptors shown here come from a girl aged 2 to 9 in good health and CMV-seropositive.

The chain links TRBV10-2 to TRBJ2-5; a possible D gene is TRBD1 (6 bases). V was shortened by 5 bases and J by 5 bases, with 6 bases between the two germline ends. This CDR3 comprises 11 residues. Germline CDR1 reads WSHSY; CDR2 reads SAAADI. The CDR3 here is CASSRGETQYF. In DNA, the CDR3 is TGCGCCAGCAGTAGGGGGGAGACCCAGTACTTC.

This chain joins TRBV4-1 and TRBJ2-1; a weak D match, TRBD1 (8 bases). Trimming stripped 0 bases from V and 7 bases from J, with 13 bases between. Germline V CDR1 and CDR2: MGHRA, YSYEKL. The CDR3 covers 15 residues. The CDR3 loop is CASSQEQGGQNEQFF. The CDR3 coding sequence is TGCGCCAGCAGCCAAGAACAGGGGGGGCAGAATGAGCAGTTCTTC.